This T cell receptor (beta chain) originates from a study of blood T cell repertoires in COVID-19. Overall study: COVID-19 samples collected from the United States, Italy and Spain covered acute and convalescent phases. Sample material is recorded as cDNA or gDNA derived from T cells, B-cell-depleted T cells, or PBMCs.

In the original workflow: The assay estimated nucleated cells by amplifying reference gene primers. TCRdb's copy holds only in-frame clones and misses some; the assay was immunoSEQ multiplex PCR. V and J calls and clone size follow that table, whereas D and trimming were derived from the DNA. The sample has some 290,000 clones, around 86% seen once. The CDR3 loop spans 16 amino acids. Germline V gene data show CDR1 as LGHDT and CDR2 as YNNKEL (reference sequence). With V trimmed by 2 bases and J by 2 bases, 2 bases remained unmatched. The V gene is TRBV3-1 (or the pseudogene TRBV3-2), the J gene TRBJ2-5; the match to TRBD2 covers 13 bases. The clonotype comes from a young man with active or convalescent COVID-19. Sequenced input: peripheral blood. CDR3 in amino acids: CASSQTSGRVQETQYF. The CDR3 DNA reads as TGTGCCAGCAGCCAAACTAGCGGGAGGGTTCAAGAGACCCAGTACTTC.